This T cell receptor beta chain was identified during a study of blood T cell repertoires in COVID-19. On the study more broadly: PBMCs, B-cell-depleted T cells, or T cells provided the cDNA or gDNA that made up the material.

Seattle's cohort entered during active infection and was followed longitudinally. Original processing methods: Amplification from reference gene primers served as the basis for estimated nucleated cell counts. Using immunoSEQ multiplex PCR, the repertoire was profiled, and TCRdb retains in-frame clones only, with some absent. Clone size and the V and J calls come from that table; the DNA yielded D and trimming. The profile shows roughly 300,000 clones, 85% to 90% of them singletons. About this clone: At one of its ends the junction is not consistent with the germline gene, which may arise from a read error.

The germline CDR1 and CDR2 sequences are SEHNR and FQNEAQ (reference sequence). This CDR3 spans 11 amino acids. This chain links TRBV7-9 with TRBJ2-5; D is uncertain. This TCR was sampled from a woman aged 25 to 39 with COVID-19, enrolled during active disease. The sample comprised peripheral blood. The CDR3 here is CASSLAAETNF. CDR3 nucleotide sequence: TGTGCCAGCAGCTTAGCCGCCGAAACAAACTTC.